The clone carrying this T cell receptor (beta chain) occurred a few times. What it binds is not known. The sequenced template was RNA, covering the TCR beta CDR3 region. The first-round RT-PCR employed HTBI primers together with the Qiagen OneStep RT-PCR kit. A multiplex PCR was then performed as the second round. TCRdb itself ran the multiplex PCR reads through MiXCR, one entry per CDR3 protein. Seen here are fewer than 650,000 distinct CDR3 sequences, about a fifth observed once, and the top ten hold around 6.9%. There are 16 residues in the CDR3. V shed 5 bases and J 2 bases; nucleotides not matched to a gene: 4. This entry comes from a study of Graves' ophthalmopathy and Graves' hyperthyroidism. Study information: Specimen type is peripheral blood, obtained at initial diagnosis before any treatment. Findings and limits, study-wide: Most thyroid-expanded clonotypes exceeding 0.001 frequency were also found in blood.

Enrollment excluded any patients with other autoimmune diseases, uncontrolled infections, pregnancy or lactation. PBMCs stemmed from around 10 ml of fresh peripheral blood. Sequencing was performed on peripheral blood. This TCR was sampled from a woman aged 18-29 years with stable Graves' hyperthyroidism. Some clones in this sample may be carry-over from other donors' samples. V and J are TRBV12-3 or TRBV12-4 and TRBJ1-3, with TRBD1 matching 12 bases. In DNA, the CDR3 is TGTGCCAGCAGTCGGGACAGGGGGCGAACTGGAAACACCATATATTTT. It codes for CASSRDRGRTGNTIYF.